This T cell receptor (beta chain) was recorded in a study of technical replicates of blood from several donors. Method: immunoSEQ multiplex PCR; TCRdb's copy keeps in-frame clones and lacks some. This repertoire shows roughly 79,000 clones, approximately 93% found once; its top ten account for 0.41%. This TCR derives from a human donor in good health. Sequenced material: T cells isolated from PBMCs.

CDR3 sequence reads: CASSIQGIGSNQPQHF. The CDR3 nucleotides read TGTGCCAGTAGTATACAGGGGATAGGGAGCAATCAGCCCCAGCATTTT. This rearrangement joins TRBV19 to TRBJ1-5, with D tentatively TRBD1 (6 bases). This CDR3 contains 16 residues. Trimming pared 2 bases from V and 1 base from J, leaving 12 bases between. From germline, CDR1 is LNHDA and CDR2 SQIVND (reference sequence).